This T cell receptor beta chain emerged from a study of control samples from healthy donors and cancer patients. The method was immunoSEQ multiplex PCR; TCRdb's version includes in-frame clones alone and lacks a portion of them. The sample consists of approximately 110,000 clones, around nine tenths of them appearing once. The germline V gene has CDR1 SGHRS and CDR2 YFSETQ. Trimming took 0 bases from V and 1 from J; bases not matched to a gene: 6. This CDR3 has 16 amino acids. The chain joins TRBV5-1 to TRBJ2-7, with 8 bases identical to TRBD1. The sequence came from a woman aged 45-65 years in good health. Sequencing used blood. The CDR3 here is CASSLVVGTGSYEQYF. The CDR3 DNA reads TGCGCCAGCAGCTTGGTAGTGGGGACAGGATCCTACGAGCAGTACTTC.